This T cell receptor beta chain was retrieved from a study of blood T cell repertoires in COVID-19. Those enrolled, adults aged 18 to 89 years, came from 24 US areas. Profiled with immunoSEQ multiplex PCR; TCRdb holds only in-frame clones, not every one. The table lists some 300,000 clones, around nine tenths of them singletons, with approximately 2% in the top ten. Per germline, CDR1 MDHEN and CDR2 SYDVKM. This CDR3 contains 15 residues. V gave up 6 bases and J gave up 4 bases; unmatched junction bases: 11. The rearrangement joins TRBV28 to TRBJ1-2, with TRBD1 matching over 7 bases. Sequencing was performed on PBMCs or T cells enriched from blood (not recorded which). The receptor's source is a woman aged 55-75 years in a cohort exposed to, infected with or recovered from COVID-19 (not recorded which). For the CDR3, the DNA is TGTGCCAGCAGAATAGGGACAGCCCTACTCTATGGCTACACCTTC. Amino acids: CASRIGTALLYGYTF.